This T cell receptor (beta chain) is drawn from a study of blood T cell repertoires in COVID-19. Germline V lookup: CDR1 ENHRY, CDR2 SYGVKD. The length of the CDR3 is 17 residues. Trimming left V 5 bases short and J 0 bases short, with 17 bases between. In the original analysis: Researchers report that nucleated cell counts were estimated from reference gene primer amplification. Assay used: immunoSEQ multiplex PCR; TCRdb lists only in-frame clones, some missing. The V and J calls and clone size were taken over from that table, and D and trimming were inferred from the DNA. The table has 220,000 or so clones, roughly 84% seen once.

Sequenced material: peripheral blood. The chain has TRBV10-3 and TRBJ1-3; no clear D. This TCR was recovered from a woman older than 75 with acute or convalescent COVID-19. DNA of the CDR3: TGTGCCATCAGTTCTCAACTTCCCTCTTCCTCTGGAAACACCATATATTTT. Amino acid sequence: CAISSQLPSSSGNTIYF.